This T cell receptor beta chain stems from a study of cytomegalovirus exposure and HLA in healthy donors. V lost 2 bases, J lost 4 bases, and 7 bases stayed unmatched. The CDR3 length is 18 residues. Germline CDR1 and CDR2: SGHAT and FQNNGV. Study-wide results and caveats: Overall, approximately 180 TCR beta chains were annotated as cytomegalovirus-associated.

This clone came up once. Its antigen is not identified. Profiling relied on immunoSEQ multiplex PCR, and the TCRdb table lists in-frame clones only, not all of them. The table lists around 250,000 clones, around 90% of them singletons. The specimen was PBMCs. This sequence was found in a woman aged 18-35 years in good health and CMV-seronegative. This rearrangement joins TRBV11-2 to TRBJ2-1; 14 nucleotides agree with TRBD2. The CDR3 coding sequence is TGTGCCAGCAGCTTATTGACTAGCGGGGGGGCCTTGTACAATGAGCAGTTCTTC. It is translated as CASSLLTSGGALYNEQFF. The full variable domain, rest sourced from reference TRBV11-2 and TRBJ2-1, is EAGVAQSPRYKIIEKRQSVAFWCNPISGHATLYWYQQILGQGPKLLIQFQNNGVVDDSQLPKDRFSAERLKGVDSTLKIQPAKLEDSAVYLCASSLLTSGGALYNEQFFGPGTRLTVL.